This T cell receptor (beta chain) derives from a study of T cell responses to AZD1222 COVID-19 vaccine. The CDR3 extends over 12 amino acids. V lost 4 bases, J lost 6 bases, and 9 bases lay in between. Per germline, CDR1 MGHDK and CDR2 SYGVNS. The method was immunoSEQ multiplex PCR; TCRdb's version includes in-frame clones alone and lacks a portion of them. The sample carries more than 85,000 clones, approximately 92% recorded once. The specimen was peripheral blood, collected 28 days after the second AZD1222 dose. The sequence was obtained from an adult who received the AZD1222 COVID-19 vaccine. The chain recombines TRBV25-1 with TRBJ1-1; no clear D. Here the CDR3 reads CASSGGPAEAFF. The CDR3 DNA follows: TGTGCCAGCAGTGGAGGACCCGCTGAAGCTTTCTTT.